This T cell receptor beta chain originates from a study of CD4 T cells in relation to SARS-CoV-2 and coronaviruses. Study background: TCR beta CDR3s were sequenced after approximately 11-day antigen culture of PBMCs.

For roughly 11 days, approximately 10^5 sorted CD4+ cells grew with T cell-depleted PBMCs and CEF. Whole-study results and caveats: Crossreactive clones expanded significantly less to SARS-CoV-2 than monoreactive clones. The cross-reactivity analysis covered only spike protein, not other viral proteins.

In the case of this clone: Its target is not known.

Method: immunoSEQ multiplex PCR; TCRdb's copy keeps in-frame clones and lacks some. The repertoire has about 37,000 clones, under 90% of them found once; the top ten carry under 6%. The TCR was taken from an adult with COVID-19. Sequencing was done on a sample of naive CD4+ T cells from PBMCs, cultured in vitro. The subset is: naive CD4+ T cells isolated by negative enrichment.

The CDR3 spells CASSLLRTNEKLFF. CDR3 in DNA: TGTGCCAGCTCCTTATTGAGGACTAATGAAAAACTGTTTTTT. The V and J genes are TRBV18 and TRBJ1-4; D ambiguous. The CDR3 is 14 amino acids. V was pared by 6 bases and J by 2 bases, with 10 bases between. Germline V gives CDR1 KGHSH, CDR2 LQKENI.